This T cell receptor (beta chain) was captured by sequencing in a study of shared clonotypes between healthy human individuals. This CDR3 contains 16 residues. V lost 2 bases and J lost 6; bases outside the gene matches: 13. Germline CDR1 and CDR2: MRHNA and SNTAGT. CD45RO negativity and positive selection for CCR7 defined naive CD8 cells, a population that excluded terminally differentiated effector memory CD45RA+ cells. Method: immunoSEQ multiplex PCR; TCRdb's copy keeps in-frame clones and lacks some. The table records around 600,000 clones, 85% to 95% of them present only once. This chain uses TRBV6-4 with TRBJ2-7; 7 nucleotides align to TRBD1. The TCR originated in a young woman in good health. Sample: naive CD8+ T cells sorted from blood. CDR3 DNA: TGTGCCAGCAGTGACCCCCCTAACAGGGGTGGGAGCGAGCAGTACTTC. It yields the protein CASSDPPNRGGSEQYF.